The 28 T cell receptor beta chains reported below all come from one sample, sequenced in a study of cytomegalovirus exposure and HLA in healthy donors. PCR employed 60 Vbeta and 13 Jbeta primers. Sequencing was performed with immunoSEQ multiplex PCR; in TCRdb, only in-frame clones are kept and a portion is missing. Of about 150,000 clones listed, 65% to 85% were seen once; the top ten hold about 2.7%. Sequencing input: PBMCs. The receptor source for this set is a man between 18 and 35 years old in good health and CMV-seronegative.

V and J are TRBV5-4 and TRBJ2-5; 9 bases map to TRBD2. This CDR3 region has 16 residues. Germline V CDR1 and CDR2: SGHNT, YYREEE (reference sequence). Trimming cost V 7 bases and J 1 base; bases outside gene matches: 11. CDR3 protein: CASFEWAGGPQETQYF. The CDR3 DNA sequence: TGTGCCAGCTTCGAATGGGCGGGGGGGCCCCAAGAGACCCAGTACTTC.

The chain has TRBV5-6 and TRBJ2-5; D remains unclear. Trimming pared 0 bases from V and 4 bases from J, leaving 4 bases between. The germline CDR1 and CDR2 sequences are SGHDT and YYEEEE. This CDR3 has 12 residues. The CDR3 region has the DNA TGTGCCAGCAGCTTGGTATCAGAGACCCAGTACTTC. Protein sequence: CASSLVSETQYF.

This clone was recorded once. The germline gene is not matched at one end of the junction; a read error may be the cause. The J gene is TRBJ1-3, the V gene TRBV2; D gene ambiguous. The germline CDR1 and CDR2 sequences are SNHLY and FYNNEI. This CDR3 is 12 amino acids long. The chain's CDR3 is CASTTAGDTIYF. In DNA, the CDR3 is TGTGCCAGCACTACGGCTGGAGACACCATATATTTT.

CDR3 region: CASSLTAGGYYEQYV. The CDR3 nucleotides are TGTGCCAGCAGTTTAACGGCAGGGGGTTATTACGAGCAGTACGTC. V and J are TRBV28 and TRBJ2-7; TRBD1 aligns across 7 bases. This CDR3 has 15 residues. CDR1 MDHEN and CDR2 SYDVKM come from the germline V gene. Trimming cost V 2 bases and J 4 bases; bases outside gene matches: 8.

The rearrangement joins TRBV7-6 to TRBJ1-5, with D hard to call. From germline, CDR1 is SGHVS and CDR2 FNYEAQ. This CDR3 has 15 amino acids. Trimming took off 5 bases at V and 6 bases at J, with 17 bases between the two ends. The CDR3 nucleotides read TGTGCCAGCAGCCCCCGTCCCGGTCCCGGTCAGCCCCAGCATTTT. It yields the protein CASSPRPGPGQPQHF.

The rearrangement uses TRBV2 and TRBJ2-7; 7 bases are shared with TRBD1. The CDR3 loop spans 15 amino acids. With 7 bases clipped from V and 3 bases from J, the junction kept 12 bases outside the gene matches. Germline CDR1 and CDR2: SNHLY and FYNNEI. The CDR3 DNA reads as TGTGCCAGCACCCGGCGTGGGACAGCTAGCTACGAGCAGTACTTC. Amino acid sequence: CASTRRGTASYEQYF.

The chain is built from TRBV27 and TRBJ2-2; 8 bases align to TRBD1. J gave up 7 bases and V 2 bases, and 12 bases lay outside the gene matches. Germline V CDR1 and CDR2: MNHEY, SMNVEV (reference sequence). CDR3 length: 17 residues. The DNA for the CDR3 is TGTGCCAGCAGTTTACCATCGGGGGACAGGTACGGCGGGGAGCTGTTTTTT. Protein product: CASSLPSGDRYGGELFF.

The chain uses TRBV28 and TRBJ1-2; TRBD1 matches at 8 bases. Germline-derived CDR1 and CDR2 are MDHEN and SYDVKM. V was clipped by 5 bases and J by 3 bases; unmatched bases: 11. The CDR3 sequence is 16 residues long. CDR3 sequence: CASSLLTGTGDYGYTF. CDR3 bases: TGTGCCAGCAGTCTCCTCACCGGGACAGGTGACTATGGCTACACCTTC.

The J gene is TRBJ2-3, the V gene TRBV27; D gene ambiguous. CDR3 length: 16 residues. CDR1 is MNHEY, CDR2 SMNVEV, per germline (reference sequence). V lost 5 bases to trimming and J lost 2 bases, with 17 bases between them. DNA for the CDR3: TGTGCCAGCAGTCCCCTCAATGGCCAACACACAGATACGCAGTATTTT. It codes for CASSPLNGQHTDTQYF.

V gene TRBV2 combines with J gene TRBJ2-5, with 9 bases that match TRBD1. Gene TRBJ2-7 matches the end of the DNA better, so the J call may be wrong. Germline CDR1 SNHLY, CDR2 FYNNEI. CDR3 length: 15 residues. The CDR3 DNA follows: TGTGCCAGCAGTTGGACAGGGGCAGGCTCCTACGAGCAGTACTTC. It specifies CASSWTGAGSYEQYF.

The chain links TRBV5-1 to TRBJ1-4; TRBD1 might be the D (5 bases). From germline, CDR1 is SGHRS and CDR2 YFSETQ. With 0 bases removed from V and 7 bases from J, the gap between germline ends came to 13 bases. This CDR3 has 15 amino acids. In nucleotides, the CDR3 is TGCGCCAGCAGCTTGGCCGGGGGGGTCGGTGAAAAACTGTTTTTT. Translation gives CASSLAGGVGEKLFF.

The rearrangement uses TRBV5-1 and TRBJ1-2; TRBD1 matches 8 bases. V shed 4 bases, J shed 8 bases, and the junction held 7 bases outside the gene matches. The V gene's germline CDR1 is SGHRS and CDR2 YFSETQ. The CDR3 consists of 13 residues. The CDR3 bases are TGCGCCAGCAGCCCACAGGGGGATTACGGCTACACCTTC. Encoded protein: CASSPQGDYGYTF.

This clone was detected a few times. The chain has TRBV2 and TRBJ1-5; perhaps TRBD1 as D (5 bases). Germline CDR1 and CDR2: SNHLY and FYNNEI. V was clipped by 2 bases and J by 2 bases, with 7 bases between them. The CDR3 totals 14 residues. CDR3 DNA: TGTGCCAGCAGTGAACCCAGGGGCAATCAGCCCCAGCATTTT. This sequence encodes CASSEPRGNQPQHF.

This chain uses TRBV5-1 with TRBJ2-5, with D hard to call. CDR3 length: 15 amino acids. V was cut by 7 bases and J by 5 bases, with 21 bases left in between. Germline lookup yields CDR1 SGHRS and CDR2 YFSETQ. CDR3 nucleotide sequence: TGCGCCAGCGGCCTAAATCGGATGCCCGGGGAGACCCAGTACTTC. Translated: CASGLNRMPGETQYF.

The chain carries TRBV30 and TRBJ1-5; TRBD1 agrees at 7 bases. Germline CDR1 reads GTSNPN; CDR2 reads SVGIG (reference sequence). The CDR3 is made up of 17 amino acids. The V segment lost 0 bases and the J segment 6 bases; nucleotides outside the gene matches: 14. The DNA for the CDR3 is TGTGCCTGGAGTGTGGAGAGGGGGCGCAGGTTTCGTCAGCCCCAGCATTTT. Translating gives CAWSVERGRRFRQPQHF.

The chain recombines TRBV2 with TRBJ2-3; no definite D call. Germline V lookup: CDR1 SNHLY, CDR2 FYNNEI. Trimming shortened V by 6 bases and J by 6 bases, and 13 bases separated the two germline ends. CDR3 length: 13 amino acids. CDR3 loop: CASRPQNRDTQYF. The CDR3 DNA follows: TGTGCCAGCAGGCCCCAGAACCGCGATACGCAGTATTTT. The entire variable domain, with the rest obtained from reference TRBV2 and TRBJ2-3, is as follows: EPEVTQTPSHQVTQMGQEVILRCVPISNHLYFYWYRQILGQKVEFLVSFYNNEISEKSEIFDDQFSVERPDGSNFTLKIRSTKLEDSAMYFCASRPQNRDTQYFGPGTRLTVL.

This clone was seen only a few times. The chain couples TRBV7-8 to TRBJ2-1, with TRBD2 as a possible D gene (8 bases). The CDR3 sequence is 18 residues long. Germline V gene lookup returns CDR1 SGHVS and CDR2 FQNEAQ. Trimming left V 1 base short and J 3 bases short, with 19 bases between. In DNA, the CDR3 is TGTGCCAGCAGCTTAGTCCCGGGGGGGCAGGGGGGCTACAATGAGCAGTTCTTC. It yields the protein CASSLVPGGQGGYNEQFF. The full variable domain, completed using reference TRBV7-8 and TRBJ2-1, is GAGVSQSPRYKVAKRGQDVALRCDPISGHVSLFWYQQALGQGPEFLTYFQNEAQLDKSGLPSDRFFAERPEGSVSTLKIQRTQQEDSAVYLCASSLVPGGQGGYNEQFFGPGTRLTVL.

The V gene is TRBV18, the J gene TRBJ1-1; 8 bases are shared with TRBD1. This CDR3 is built from 17 residues. CDR1 is KGHSH, CDR2 LQKENI, per germline. Trimming removed 2 bases from V and 8 bases from J; junction bases left unmatched: 16. The CDR3 DNA follows: TGTGCCAGCTCACCAACAATGGTTTCTCCCCGGACAGGGGAAGCTTTCTTT. It translates to CASSPTMVSPRTGEAFF.

V gene TRBV9 combines with J gene TRBJ2-3; 10 bases are shared with TRBD2. V gave up 4 bases and J gave up 6 bases; unmatched junction bases: 11. Germline lookup yields CDR1 SGDLS and CDR2 YYNGEE. The CDR3 sequence is 16 residues long. The CDR3 DNA reads as TGTGCCAGCAGCCCATGGGGACTAGCGTCCCGCGATACGCAGTATTTT. Amino acids: CASSPWGLASRDTQYF.

The chain carries TRBV5-1 and TRBJ1-2; TRBD1 is a possible D gene (5 bases). V was clipped by 4 bases and J by 4 bases, with 20 bases between them. CDR1 and CDR2 from the germline V gene are SGHRS and YFSETQ. The CDR3 covers 16 residues. The CDR3 sequence is CASSVTRTFLRYGYTF. The CDR3 DNA sequence: TGCGCCAGCAGCGTGACACGGACATTCCTTCGCTATGGCTACACCTTC.

The V call is TRBV30, the J call TRBJ1-5, with TRBD1 identical over 8 bases. The V gene end was trimmed by 0 bases and the J gene end by 5 bases; junction bases not matched to a gene: 12. Looked up from germline, CDR1 is GTSNPN and CDR2 is SVGIG (reference sequence). The CDR3 is 17 residues long. The CDR3 sequence is CAWSVFPRTGYYQPQHF. CDR3 bases: TGTGCCTGGAGTGTATTTCCCCGGACAGGGTATTATCAGCCCCAGCATTTT.

The chain links TRBV4-1 to TRBJ2-7; 7 nucleotides align to TRBD1. The CDR3 is 15 amino acids. Germline trimming cut 5 bases from V and 2 bases from J; bases unmatched to any gene: 9. In germline, CDR1 is MGHRA, CDR2 YSYEKL. The CDR3 reads CASSLVRDSTYEQYF. CDR3 in DNA: TGCGCCAGCAGCTTGGTCCGGGACAGTACCTACGAGCAGTACTTC.

The V call is TRBV7-2, the J call TRBJ1-2, with D maybe TRBD1 (6 bases). V was cut by 5 bases and J by 8 bases, with 18 bases left in between. The germline V gene encodes CDR1 SGHTA and CDR2 FQGNSA. The CDR3 runs to 14 residues. CDR3 sequence: CASSPAGTPLGYTF. In DNA form, the CDR3 reads TGTGCCAGCAGCCCCGCCGGGACACCCTTGGGCTACACCTTC.

The V and J genes are TRBV5-6 and TRBJ2-7, with 7 bases identical to TRBD1. This CDR3 comprises 18 residues. J was trimmed by 5 bases and V by 4 bases; bases with no gene match: 21. The germline gives CDR1 SGHDT, CDR2 YYEEEE. The CDR3 sequence: CASSQSVKYRDSGHEQYF. In DNA, the CDR3 is TGTGCCAGCAGCCAAAGCGTTAAATACCGGGACAGTGGTCACGAGCAGTACTTC.

As to this clone: This same CDR3 is encoded by further DNA sequences in the sample. This sequence joins TRBV6-4 and TRBJ2-3; 14 positions match TRBD2. The ends lost 0 bases at V and 4 bases at J; junction bases unmatched: 0. Germline values: CDR1 MRHNA, CDR2 SNTAGT. There are 16 residues in the CDR3. In DNA, the CDR3 is TGTGCCAGCAGTGACTCGACTAGCGGGGGGGCAGATACGCAGTATTTT. Its translation is CASSDSTSGGADTQYF.

In DNA, the CDR3 is TGTGCCAGCAGCGCGGGACAGGGGGATGGCTACACCTTC. Amino acids: CASSAGQGDGYTF. This chain links TRBV5-4 with TRBJ1-2; 11 bases are a match to TRBD1. This CDR3 contains 13 residues. Germline assignment: CDR1 SGHNT and CDR2 YYREEE (reference sequence). V shed 4 bases, J shed 6 bases, and the junction held 2 bases outside the gene matches.

This clone showed up just a few times. V is TRBV28 and J is TRBJ1-1, with a possible D match to TRBD1 (5 bases). Germline lookup yields CDR1 MDHEN and CDR2 SYDVKM. V shed 3 bases and J shed 4 bases, with 9 bases lying between them. The CDR3 length is 13 residues. The CDR3 nucleotides are TGTGCCAGCAGTTTGTGGGGGGGCACTGAAGCTTTCTTT. Protein product: CASSLWGGTEAFF.

This clone has just a few counts. Other DNA sequences in this sample translate to the same CDR3. This chain connects TRBV5-5 to TRBJ1-6; TRBD1 matches 11 bases. Looked up from germline, CDR1 is SGHKS and CDR2 is YYEKEE (reference sequence). J gave up 5 bases and V 4 bases, and 2 bases lay outside the gene matches. This CDR3 region has 15 residues. The CDR3 spells CASSQGQGDNSPLHF. In DNA form, the CDR3 reads TGTGCCAGCAGCCAGGGACAGGGGGATAATTCACCCCTCCACTTT.